These 9 T cell receptor beta chains were all obtained from the same sample, sequenced in a study of graft-versus-host responses after intestinal transplantation. The study plated about 200,000 CFSE-labeled responders with about 200,000 irradiated, violet-dye-labeled stimulators. Using immunoSEQ multiplex PCR, the repertoire was profiled, and TCRdb retains in-frame clones only, with some absent. The sample holds roughly 20,000 clones, roughly 44% seen once. The material sequenced was alloreactive CD8+ T cells from a mixed lymphocyte reaction culture, taken before transplantation. The subset denotes: CFSE-low proliferating T cells sorted from approximately six-day pre-transplant mixed lymphocyte reaction (GvH or HvG direction). These TCRs come from a human patient who was an organ donor for intestinal transplantation.

The CDR3 DNA follows: TGTGCCAGCAGCTTAGACAACAGGGATATGGAAAAACTGTTTTTT. Its translation is CASSLDNRDMEKLFF. This chain joins TRBV7-9 and TRBJ1-4, with a possible D match to TRBD1 (6 bases). Germline V gives CDR1 SEHNR, CDR2 FQNEAQ (reference sequence). Trimming shortened V by 1 base and J by 8 bases, and 14 bases separated the two germline ends. The CDR3 runs 15 residues. Variable domain in full (rest from reference TRBV7-9 and TRBJ1-4): DTGVSQNPRHKITKRGQNVTFRCDPISEHNRLYWYRQTLGQGPEFLTYFQNEAQLEKSRLLSDRFSAERPKGSFSTLEIQRTEQGDSAMYLCASSLDNRDMEKLFFGSGTQLSVL.

This clone has only a few counts. This chain connects TRBV18 to TRBJ2-1, with D possibly TRBD2 on 5 matching bases. CDR3 size: 15 residues. Germline CDR1 KGHSH, CDR2 LQKENI. V lost 2 bases and J 9 bases, leaving 17 bases between the germline ends. DNA of the CDR3: TGTGCCAGCTCACCAGTAGGAGCGGCTTCCGTTGAGCAGTTCTTC. It specifies CASSPVGAASVEQFF.

The rearrangement links TRBV18 to TRBJ2-1; possibly TRBD1 or TRBD2 for D (5 bases each). Looked up from germline, CDR1 is KGHSH and CDR2 is LQKENI. CDR3 length: 13 amino acids. Trimming stripped 1 base from V and 10 bases from J, with 11 bases between. The CDR3 DNA sequence: TGTGCCAGCTCACCACGGGGGATGGGCGAGCAGTTCTTC. This encodes CASSPRGMGEQFF.

The V and J genes are TRBV7-9 and TRBJ1-1; D possibly corresponds to TRBD1 (6 bases). Germline lookup yields CDR1 SEHNR and CDR2 FQNEAQ (reference sequence). Deletions cut 5 bases from V and 11 bases from J, with 18 bases between. The CDR3 extends over 13 amino acids. The CDR3 coding sequence is TGTGCCAGCAGCCCAGGGGTCGCGATGAGCGCTTTCTTT. Its protein is CASSPGVAMSAFF.

This clone was counted between two and nine times. The chain uses TRBV6-1 and TRBJ1-1; TRBD1 is a possible D gene (5 bases). This CDR3 contains 15 residues. In germline, CDR1 is MNHNS, CDR2 SASEGT. V was clipped by 7 bases and J by 0 bases, with 15 bases between them. CDR3 bases: TGTGCCAGCAAGCAGGGCCCATATATGAACACTGAAGCTTTCTTT. Protein: CASKQGPYMNTEAFF.

This chain connects TRBV10-2 to TRBJ2-7; no reliable D call. V was cut by 4 bases and J by 2 bases, with 9 bases left in between. The CDR3 consists of 13 residues. The germline gives CDR1 WSHSY, CDR2 SAAADI. This chain's CDR3 is CASSGSLPYEQYF. The DNA of the CDR3 is TGCGCCAGCAGTGGGTCCCTCCCCTACGAGCAGTACTTC.

J is TRBJ2-3 and V is TRBV7-1; D is undetermined. TRBV7-1 has ORF status, its function being uncertain. CDR3 length equals 14 residues. Trimming left V 4 bases short and J 5 bases short, with 13 bases between. The CDR3 sequence is CASSFPEWGDTQYF. The DNA of the CDR3 is TGTGCCAGCAGCTTCCCTGAGTGGGGAGATACGCAGTATTTT.

The chain couples TRBV28 to TRBJ1-4; D not certain. Germline values: CDR1 MDHEN, CDR2 SYDVKM. CDR3 length equals 11 residues. Trimming pared 3 bases from V and 7 bases from J, leaving 3 bases between. DNA of the CDR3: TGTGCCAGCAGTTTTGGTGAAAAACTGTTTTTT. Translation: CASSFGEKLFF.

The chain uses TRBV7-9 and TRBJ1-1; 9 nucleotides match TRBD1. J was trimmed by 0 bases and V by 5 bases; bases with no gene match: 7. The length of the CDR3 is 16 residues. Germline CDR1 and CDR2: SEHNR and FQNEAQ (reference sequence). The CDR3 DNA is TGTGCCAGCAGCCCAACAGGGGGCGGAGTGAACACTGAAGCTTTCTTT. Its protein product is CASSPTGGGVNTEAFF.